This passage covers 9 T cell receptor beta chains from one sample sequenced in a study of blood T cell repertoires in COVID-19. The table came from immunoSEQ multiplex PCR; TCRdb's copy has only in-frame clones and leaves some out. The repertoire holds roughly 32,000 clones, with 77% as singletons. Sequenced: peripheral blood. These receptors all come from a human donor in a cohort sampled during active COVID-19.

The chain combines TRBV15 with TRBJ1-5; 7 positions match TRBD1. The CDR3 consists of 19 residues. Looked up from germline, CDR1 is LNHNV and CDR2 is YYDKDF (reference sequence). The trim removed 1 base at V and 0 bases at J, leaving 12 bases unmatched. The CDR3 reads CATSRAWTGHYYSNQPQHF. CDR3 in DNA: TGTGCCACCAGCAGAGCATGGACAGGACACTATTATAGCAATCAGCCCCAGCATTTT.

The gene calls are TRBV25-1 and TRBJ2-3; tentatively, D is TRBD2 (6 bases). V was pared by 1 base and J by 0 bases, with 11 bases between. The CDR3 spans 16 residues. Germline V lookup: CDR1 MGHDK, CDR2 SYGVNS. The CDR3 sequence is CASSESRGTSTDTQYF. In DNA form, the CDR3 reads TGTGCCAGCAGTGAATCGCGGGGAACTAGCACAGATACGCAGTATTTT.

V is TRBV7-2 and J is TRBJ2-1; 12 nucleotides match TRBD1. This CDR3 is 14 amino acids long. V shed 3 bases, J shed 8 bases, and the junction held 2 bases outside the gene matches. The germline gives CDR1 SGHTA, CDR2 FQGNSA. The CDR3 sequence: CASSFGTGGDEQFF. The CDR3 DNA is TGTGCCAGCAGCTTTGGGACAGGGGGCGATGAGCAGTTCTTC.

The rearrangement links TRBV5-5 to TRBJ2-2; 8 bases are a match to TRBD2. Germline trimming cut 0 bases from V and 4 bases from J; bases unmatched to any gene: 8. The CDR3 extends over 17 amino acids. CDR1 and CDR2 from the germline V gene are SGHKS and YYEKEE (reference sequence). The CDR3 loop reads CASSLALAGGPTGELFF. The DNA for the CDR3 is TGTGCCAGCAGCTTGGCCCTAGCGGGTGGGCCCACCGGGGAGCTGTTTTTT.

V and J are TRBV2 and TRBJ2-7; TRBD2 aligns across 8 bases. Germline-derived CDR1 and CDR2 are SNHLY and FYNNEI. V was clipped by 8 bases and J by 0 bases; unmatched bases: 6. The CDR3 contains 14 residues. Here the CDR3 DNA reads TGTGCCAGCCAGCAGCGGGAGAGCTCCTACGAGCAGTACTTC. This sequence encodes CASQQRESSYEQYF.

This clone was counted only a few times. This rearrangement joins TRBV5-1 to TRBJ1-6; 8 positions agree with TRBD1. V dropped 4 bases and J dropped 12; count of bases not matched to a gene: 9. The CDR3 spans 14 residues. Germline V gene lookup returns CDR1 SGHRS and CDR2 YFSETQ. This chain's CDR3 is CASSVGQGREPLHF. The DNA of the CDR3 is TGCGCCAGCAGCGTAGGACAGGGACGAGAACCCCTCCACTTT. Drawing the rest from reference TRBV5-1 and TRBJ1-6, the complete variable domain is KAGVTQTPRYLIKTRGQQVTLSCSPISGHRSVSWYQQTPGQGLQFLFEYFSETQRNKGNFPGRFSGRQFSNSRSEMNVSTLELGDSALYLCASSVGQGREPLHFGNGTRLTVT.

J is TRBJ2-1 and V is TRBV20-1, with a weak D call TRBD2 (5 bases). Trimming removed 5 bases from V and 6 bases from J, with 8 bases in between. Germline lookup yields CDR1 DFQATT and CDR2 SNEGSKA (reference sequence). This CDR3 is 11 amino acids long. The CDR3 loop is CSAQRFNEQFF. As DNA, the CDR3 is TGCAGTGCTCAGCGGTTCAATGAGCAGTTCTTC.

V and J are TRBV11-2 and TRBJ2-4; D unclear. This CDR3 is 13 amino acids long. V lost 4 bases and J lost 0, with 4 bases in between. Germline V gene lookup returns CDR1 SGHAT and CDR2 FQNNGV. CDR3 residues: CASSSLAKNIQYF. The CDR3 nucleotides are TGTGCCAGCAGCTCATTAGCCAAAAACATTCAGTACTTC. The full variable domain, with the rest looked up from reference TRBV11-2 and TRBJ2-4, is EAGVAQSPRYKIIEKRQSVAFWCNPISGHATLYWYQQILGQGPKLLIQFQNNGVVDDSQLPKDRFSAERLKGVDSTLKIQPAKLEDSAVYLCASSSLAKNIQYFGAGTRLSVL.

This clone came up once. The chain joins TRBV12-3 or TRBV12-4 to TRBJ2-2; D is uncertain. The CDR3 totals 12 residues. V lost 3 bases and J lost 6, with 5 bases in between. The CDR3 nucleotides read TGTGCCAGCAGTTTCGTAGCCGGGGAGCTGTTTTTT. This encodes CASSFVAGELFF.